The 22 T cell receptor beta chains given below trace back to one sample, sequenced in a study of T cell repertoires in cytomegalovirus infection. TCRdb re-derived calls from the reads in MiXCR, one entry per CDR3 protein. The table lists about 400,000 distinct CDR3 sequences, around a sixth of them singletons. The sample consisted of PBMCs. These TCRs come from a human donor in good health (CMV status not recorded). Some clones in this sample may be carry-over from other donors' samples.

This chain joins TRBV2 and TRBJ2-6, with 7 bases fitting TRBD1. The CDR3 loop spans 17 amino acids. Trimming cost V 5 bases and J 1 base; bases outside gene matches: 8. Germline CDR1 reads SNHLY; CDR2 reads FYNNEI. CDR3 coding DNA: TGTGCCAGCAGTTATGAAGGGGGCGGGTCTGGGGCCAACGTCCTGACTTTC. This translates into CASSYEGGGSGANVLTF. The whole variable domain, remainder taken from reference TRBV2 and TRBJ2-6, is EPEVTQTPSHQVTQMGQEVILRCVPISNHLYFYWYRQILGQKVEFLVSFYNNEISEKSEIFDDQFSVERPDGSNFTLKIRSTKLEDSAMYFCASSYEGGGSGANVLTFGAGSRLTVL.

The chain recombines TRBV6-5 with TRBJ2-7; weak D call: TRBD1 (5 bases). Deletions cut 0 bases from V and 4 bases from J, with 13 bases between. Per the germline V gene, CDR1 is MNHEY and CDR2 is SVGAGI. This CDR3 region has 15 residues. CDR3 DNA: TGTGCCAGCAGTTACTCGGCAGGGCAGGCATACGAGCAGTACTTC. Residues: CASSYSAGQAYEQYF.

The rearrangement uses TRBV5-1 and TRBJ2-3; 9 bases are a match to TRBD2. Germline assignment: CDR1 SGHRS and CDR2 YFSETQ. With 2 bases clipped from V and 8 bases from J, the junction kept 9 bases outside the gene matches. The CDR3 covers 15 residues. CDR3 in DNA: TGCGCCAGCAGCTTTCCTAGCGGGGTGGGGTCTACGCAGTATTTT. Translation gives CASSFPSGVGSTQYF.

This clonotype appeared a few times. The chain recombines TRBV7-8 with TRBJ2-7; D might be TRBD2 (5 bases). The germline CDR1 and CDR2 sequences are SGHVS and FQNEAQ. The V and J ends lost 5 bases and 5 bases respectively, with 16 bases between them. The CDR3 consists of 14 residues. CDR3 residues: CASSPIGDPNEQYF. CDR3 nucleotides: TGTGCCAGCAGCCCGATCGGGGATCCGAACGAGCAGTACTTC.

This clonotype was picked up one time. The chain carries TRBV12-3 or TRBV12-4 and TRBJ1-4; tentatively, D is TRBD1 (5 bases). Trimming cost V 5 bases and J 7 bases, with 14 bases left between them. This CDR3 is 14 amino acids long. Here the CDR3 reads CASSRPGGVEKLFF. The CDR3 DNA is TGTGCCAGCAGTCGACCGGGAGGGGTTGAAAAACTGTTTTTT.

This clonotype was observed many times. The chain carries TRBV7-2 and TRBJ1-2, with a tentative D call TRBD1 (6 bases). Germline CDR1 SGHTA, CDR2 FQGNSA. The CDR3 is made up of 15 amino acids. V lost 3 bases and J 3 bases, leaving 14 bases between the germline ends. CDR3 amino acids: CASSFHRDMDYGYTF. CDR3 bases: TGTGCCAGCAGCTTTCACAGGGATATGGACTATGGCTACACCTTC.

The CDR3, as DNA: TGTGCCAGCAACCCACCGGGACAGGGAGTTTCACCCCTCCACTTT. It translates to CASNPPGQGVSPLHF. The chain employs TRBV5-5 and TRBJ1-6; 9 positions match TRBD1. The CDR3 is made up of 15 amino acids. With 6 bases clipped from V and 9 bases from J, the junction kept 10 bases outside the gene matches. The germline gives CDR1 SGHKS, CDR2 YYEKEE (reference sequence).

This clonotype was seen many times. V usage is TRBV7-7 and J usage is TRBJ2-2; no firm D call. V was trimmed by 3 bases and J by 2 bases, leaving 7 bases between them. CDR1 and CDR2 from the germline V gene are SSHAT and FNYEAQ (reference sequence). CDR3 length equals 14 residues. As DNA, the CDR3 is TGTGCCAGCAGCTTTCACCTAAACACCGGGGAGCTGTTTTTT. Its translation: CASSFHLNTGELFF.

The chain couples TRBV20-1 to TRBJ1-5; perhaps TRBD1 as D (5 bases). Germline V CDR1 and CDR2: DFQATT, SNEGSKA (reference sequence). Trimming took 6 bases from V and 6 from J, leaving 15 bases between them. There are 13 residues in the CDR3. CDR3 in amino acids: CSAIRDKSQPQHF. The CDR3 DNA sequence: TGCAGTGCAATCAGGGATAAGAGTCAGCCCCAGCATTTT.

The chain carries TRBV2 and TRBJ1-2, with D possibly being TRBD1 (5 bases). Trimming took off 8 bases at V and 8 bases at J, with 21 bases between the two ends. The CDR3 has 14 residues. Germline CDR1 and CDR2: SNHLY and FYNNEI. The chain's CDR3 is CASRNGTGLTGYTF. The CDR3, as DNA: TGTGCCAGCCGCAACGGGACGGGTTTAACAGGCTACACCTTC.

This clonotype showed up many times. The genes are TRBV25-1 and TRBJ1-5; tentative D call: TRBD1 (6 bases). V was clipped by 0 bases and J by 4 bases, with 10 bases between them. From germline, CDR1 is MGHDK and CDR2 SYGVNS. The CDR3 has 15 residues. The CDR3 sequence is CASSEYRGTNQPQHF. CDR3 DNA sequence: TGTGCCAGCAGTGAATATCGAGGGACAAATCAGCCCCAGCATTTT.

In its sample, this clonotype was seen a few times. CDR3 DNA sequence: TGTGCCAGCAGCTTTGGACGGTCCCTAGGTGGCTACACCTTC. It is translated as CASSFGRSLGGYTF. V usage is TRBV5-4 and J usage is TRBJ1-2; no definite D call. CDR3 length: 14 residues. Germline-derived CDR1 and CDR2 are SGHNT and YYREEE (reference sequence). Trimming pared 2 bases from V and 7 bases from J, leaving 15 bases between.

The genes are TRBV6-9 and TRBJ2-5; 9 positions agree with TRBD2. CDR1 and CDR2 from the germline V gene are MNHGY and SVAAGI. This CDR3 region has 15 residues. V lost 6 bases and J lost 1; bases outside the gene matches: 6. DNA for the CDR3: TGTGCCAGCAGCTCGACTAGCGGTTTCCAAGAGACCCAGTACTTC. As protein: CASSSTSGFQETQYF.

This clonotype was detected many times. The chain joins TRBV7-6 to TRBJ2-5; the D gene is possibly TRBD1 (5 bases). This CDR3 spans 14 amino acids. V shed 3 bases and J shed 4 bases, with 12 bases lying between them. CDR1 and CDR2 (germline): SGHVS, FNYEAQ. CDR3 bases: TGTGCCAGCAGCTTTGGGGCGCCGGGAGAGACCCAGTACTTC. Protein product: CASSFGAPGETQYF.

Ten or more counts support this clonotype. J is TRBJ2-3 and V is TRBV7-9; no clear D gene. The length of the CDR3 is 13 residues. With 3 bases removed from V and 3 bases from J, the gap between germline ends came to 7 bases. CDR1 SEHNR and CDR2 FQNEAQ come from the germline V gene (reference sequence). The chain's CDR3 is CASSFVLTDTQYF. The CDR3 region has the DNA TGTGCCAGCAGCTTTGTGCTAACAGATACGCAGTATTTT.

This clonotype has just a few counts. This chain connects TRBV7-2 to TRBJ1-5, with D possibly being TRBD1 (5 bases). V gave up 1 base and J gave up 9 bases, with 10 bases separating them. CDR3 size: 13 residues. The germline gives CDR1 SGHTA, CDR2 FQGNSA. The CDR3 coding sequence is TGTGCCAGCAGCTTAGGTAGCGGGGGGCCCCAGCATTTT. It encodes CASSLGSGGPQHF.

The CDR3 loop reads CASLGYGYTF. CDR3 in DNA: TGTGCCAGCTTGGGTTATGGCTACACCTTC. The chain joins TRBV28 to TRBJ1-2; D is uncertain. CDR3 length: 10 amino acids. Looked up from germline, CDR1 is MDHEN and CDR2 is SYDVKM. V was cut by 8 bases and J by 5 bases, with 6 bases left in between.

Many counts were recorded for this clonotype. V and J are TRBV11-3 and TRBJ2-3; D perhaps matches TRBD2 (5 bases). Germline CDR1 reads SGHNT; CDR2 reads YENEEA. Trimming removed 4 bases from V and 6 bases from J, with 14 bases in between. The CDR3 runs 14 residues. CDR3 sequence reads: CASSSGDLRDTQYF. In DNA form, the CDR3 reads TGTGCCAGCAGCTCCGGGGATTTGCGGGATACGCAGTATTTT.

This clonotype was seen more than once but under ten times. CDR3 sequence reads: CSVRRRDSVSTDTQYF. The CDR3 nucleotides read TGCAGCGTAAGACGCCGGGACTCGGTTAGCACAGATACGCAGTATTTT. This chain links TRBV29-1 with TRBJ2-3, with a tentative D call TRBD2 (6 bases). V lost 6 bases and J lost 0, with 19 bases in between. Germline V gives CDR1 SQVTM, CDR2 ANQGSEA. The CDR3 loop spans 16 amino acids.

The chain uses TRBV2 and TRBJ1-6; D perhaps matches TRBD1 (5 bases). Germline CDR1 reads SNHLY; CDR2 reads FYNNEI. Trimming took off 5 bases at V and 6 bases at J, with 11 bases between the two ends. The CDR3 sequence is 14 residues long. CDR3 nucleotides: TGTGCCAGCAGTTATCGGGGCCTTAATTCACCCCTCCACTTT. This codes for CASSYRGLNSPLHF. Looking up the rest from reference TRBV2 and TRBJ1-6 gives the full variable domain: EPEVTQTPSHQVTQMGQEVILRCVPISNHLYFYWYRQILGQKVEFLVSFYNNEISEKSEIFDDQFSVERPDGSNFTLKIRSTKLEDSAMYFCASSYRGLNSPLHFGNGTRLTVT.

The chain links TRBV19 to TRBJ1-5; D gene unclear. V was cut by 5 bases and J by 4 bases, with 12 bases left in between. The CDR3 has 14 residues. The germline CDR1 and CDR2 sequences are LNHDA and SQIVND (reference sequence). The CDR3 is CASSGGRVNQPQHF. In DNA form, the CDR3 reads TGTGCCAGTAGTGGCGGGAGAGTGAATCAGCCCCAGCATTTT.

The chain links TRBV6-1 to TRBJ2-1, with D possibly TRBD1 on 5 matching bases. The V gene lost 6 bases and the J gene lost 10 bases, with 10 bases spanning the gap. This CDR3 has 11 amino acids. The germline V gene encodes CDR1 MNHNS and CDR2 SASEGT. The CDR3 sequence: CASSTNREQFF. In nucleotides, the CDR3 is TGTGCCAGCAGCACCAACAGGGAGCAGTTCTTC.